The next 16 T cell receptor beta chains were all read from a single sample in a study of identical twins. TCRdb passed the 5' RACE reads through MiXCR, listing each CDR3 protein once. The table shows some 730,000 distinct CDR3 sequences, with 15% to 20% occurring only once. The sample was also reused in another study, on T cells expressing NK-cell markers.

The sample was PBMCs. Every receptor here comes from a woman younger than 30 in good health.

This clonotype was detected only a few times. The rearrangement joins TRBV9 to TRBJ2-5; D is unresolved. The germline CDR1 and CDR2 sequences are SGDLS and YYNGEE. The CDR3 is 14 amino acids. V lost 3 bases and J lost 4, with 13 bases in between. In nucleotides, the CDR3 is TGTGCCAGCAGCGCCGACCCCAGCTCAGAGACCCAGTACTTC. Its protein is CASSADPSSETQYF. Full variable domain (outside the CDR3, taken from reference TRBV9 and TRBJ2-5): DSGVTQTPKHLITATGQRVTLRCSPRSGDLSVYWYQQSLDQGLQFLIQYYNGEERAKGNILERFSAQQFPDLHSELNLSSLELGDSALYFCASSADPSSETQYFGPGTRLLVL.

V and J are TRBV29-1 and TRBJ2-1; TRBD2 aligns across 7 bases. The CDR3 sequence is 14 residues long. Germline V gene data show CDR1 as SQVTM and CDR2 as ANQGSEA. J lost 7 bases, V lost 7 bases, and 13 bases had no gene match. The CDR3 loop is CSATRDWGGNEQFF. In DNA form, the CDR3 reads TGCAGCGCCACCCGGGACTGGGGAGGGAATGAGCAGTTCTTC.

The chain uses TRBV20-1 and TRBJ2-7; D may be TRBD1 (5 bases). There are 11 residues in the CDR3. Germline CDR1 reads DFQATT; CDR2 reads SNEGSKA (reference sequence). V lost 7 bases to trimming and J lost 2 bases, with 9 bases between them. CDR3 sequence (DNA): TGCAGTGGGGGCCACGCCTACGAGCAGTACTTC. This sequence encodes CSGGHAYEQYF.

The chain uses TRBV21-1 and TRBJ2-7; the table's TRBD1 call for D was not verified on the DNA. TRBV21-1 is a documented pseudogene. This CDR3 is 13 amino acids long. The CDR3 spells CASSKVGRREQYF. The CDR3 nucleotides read TGTGCCAGCAGCAAAGTTGGGCGGCGCGAGCAGTACTTC.

A few counts support this clonotype. The rearrangement joins TRBV6-5 to TRBJ1-6; 7 bases map to TRBD1. Germline V lookup: CDR1 MNHEY, CDR2 SVGAGI. Germline trimming cut 4 bases from V and 3 bases from J; bases unmatched to any gene: 6. The CDR3 is 16 amino acids. The CDR3 protein is CASSLTYRGYNSPLHF. As DNA, the CDR3 is TGTGCCAGCAGTTTAACTTACAGGGGCTATAATTCACCCCTCCACTTT.

This clonotype was detected a few times. In DNA, the CDR3 is TGTGCCAGCAGCCCCTGGGGAAGCCGAAACTACGAGCAGTACTTC. Amino acid sequence: CASSPWGSRNYEQYF. The chain combines TRBV14 with TRBJ2-7, with unresolved D. CDR1 and CDR2 from the germline V gene are SGHDN and FVKESK. V lost 4 bases and J lost 3, with 16 bases in between. The CDR3 covers 15 residues. Full variable domain (outside the CDR3, taken from reference TRBV14 and TRBJ2-7): EAGVTQFPSHSVIEKGQTVTLRCDPISGHDNLYWYRRVMGKEIKFLLHFVKESKQDESGMPNNRFLAERTGGTYSTLKVQPAELEDSGVYFCASSPWGSRNYEQYFGPGTRLTVT.

This chain joins TRBV12-3 or TRBV12-4 and TRBJ2-2; D gene uncertain. V lost 6 bases and J lost 0, with 8 bases in between. The CDR3 contains 14 residues. CDR3 amino acids: CASRLLANTGELFF. The CDR3 nucleotides are TGTGCCAGCAGACTTCTCGCGAACACCGGGGAGCTGTTTTTT.

The J gene is TRBJ2-7, the V gene TRBV27; possibly TRBD1 for D (6 bases). The CDR3 is 15 residues long. Per the germline V gene, CDR1 is MNHEY and CDR2 is SMNVEV (reference sequence). Trimming removed 4 bases from V and 3 bases from J, with 16 bases in between. The CDR3 loop reads CASSSPGVYGYEQYF. The CDR3 bases are TGTGCCAGCAGTTCTCCAGGGGTCTACGGCTACGAGCAGTACTTC.

The rearrangement uses TRBV29-1 and TRBJ2-7, with TRBD1 identical over 7 bases. With 5 bases clipped from V and 6 bases from J, the junction kept 10 bases outside the gene matches. Looked up from germline, CDR1 is SQVTM and CDR2 is ANQGSEA. The CDR3 extends over 13 amino acids. CDR3 amino acids: CSVCPTGMGEQYF. The CDR3 DNA is TGCAGCGTTTGTCCGACAGGGATGGGCGAGCAGTACTTC.

The genes are TRBV10-3 and TRBJ2-1, with 8 bases that match TRBD1. The V gene's germline CDR1 is ENHRY and CDR2 SYGVKD. The V and J ends lost 6 bases and 6 bases, in that order; junction bases with no gene match: 7. The CDR3 extends over 14 amino acids. The CDR3 region has the DNA TGTGCCATCAGAGTGAGGGACAGGTTCAATGAGCAGTTCTTC. Translating gives CAIRVRDRFNEQFF.

The chain joins TRBV20-1 to TRBJ2-3; no clear D. This CDR3 has 15 residues. V lost 1 base and J 0 bases, leaving 11 bases between the germline ends. Germline V lookup: CDR1 DFQATT, CDR2 SNEGSKA (reference sequence). Here the CDR3 DNA reads TGCAGTGCTAGAGGTGCCCGTACTAGCACAGATACGCAGTATTTT. Translated: CSARGARTSTDTQYF.

The genes are TRBV20-1 and TRBJ2-1, with D hard to call. V lost 3 bases and J lost 0, with 18 bases in between. The CDR3 extends over 17 amino acids. Germline V lookup: CDR1 DFQATT, CDR2 SNEGSKA (reference sequence). CDR3 in amino acids: CSASPSAVVSSYNEQFF. The CDR3 region has the DNA TGCAGTGCTAGTCCTTCTGCCGTTGTCAGCTCCTACAATGAGCAGTTCTTC.

This clonotype was seen many times. An end of the junction does not agree with germline; a read error may underlie this. V usage is TRBV5-1 and J usage is TRBJ2-7; D tentatively reads TRBD1 or TRBD2 (5 bases each). The CDR3 runs 11 residues. From germline, CDR1 is SGHRS and CDR2 YFSETQ. DNA for the CDR3: TGTGCCAGCAGTGGGGGCTACGAGCAGTACTTC. Protein: CASSGGYEQYF. The whole variable domain, remainder taken from reference TRBV5-1 and TRBJ2-7, is KAGVTQTPRYLIKTRGQQVTLSCSPISGHRSVSWYQQTPGQGLQFLFEYFSETQRNKGNFPGRFSGRQFSNSRSEMNVSTLELGDSALYLCASSGGYEQYFGPGTRLTVT.

In the case of this clonotype: One end of the junction is discordant with germline, which a read error may explain. The chain couples TRBV12-3 or TRBV12-4 to TRBJ2-6; 13 bases map to TRBD2. This CDR3 has 19 residues. In nucleotides, the CDR3 is TGTGCCATCAGTTATGGAACTAGCGGGGGGGCCGGAGGGGCCAACGTCCTGACTTTC. Translated, it gives CAISYGTSGGAGGANVLTF.

The genes are TRBV18 and TRBJ1-2; D uncertain. This CDR3 is built from 13 residues. Germline CDR1 is KGHSH and CDR2 is LQKENI. Trimming cost V 4 bases and J 2 bases, with 8 bases left between them. CDR3 residues: CASSHGPNYGYTF. CDR3 coding DNA: TGTGCCAGCTCACATGGACCGAACTATGGCTACACCTTC.

This clonotype was observed many times. DNA of the CDR3: TGTGCCAGCAGCTTAAAGTCCAATGAGCAGTTCTTC. Residues: CASSLKSNEQFF. The chain carries TRBV7-9 and TRBJ2-1, with D uncertain. V was clipped by 2 bases and J by 6 bases, with 5 bases between them. CDR1 and CDR2 (germline): SEHNR, FQNEAQ (reference sequence). The CDR3 has 12 residues.